A selection of T cell receptor beta chains follows, all from one sample in a study of T cell repertoires in cytomegalovirus infection. TCRdb processed the reads anew with MiXCR; each CDR3 protein has one entry. Here the sample spans around 300,000 distinct CDR3 sequences, over 7.5% being singletons. Sequenced: PBMCs. The receptors derive from a human donor in good health (CMV status not recorded). Some clones in this sample may be carry-over from other donors' samples. Each CDR3 is given without its conserved first and last residue. Each record gives: V gene, CDR3 protein.

v_gene: TRBV12-3/TRBV12-4
CDR3aa: ASSPDRENAYEQY

v_gene: TRBV29-1
CDR3aa: SVEGGQGAQRETQY

v_gene: TRBV7-6
CDR3aa: ASSLVWRWDNEQF

v_gene: TRBV7-2
CDR3aa: ASSLGLGFEVANYGYT

v_gene: TRBV12-3/TRBV12-4
CDR3aa: ASSWDREDEQY

v_gene: TRBV7-2
CDR3aa: ASSRTVPSETQY

v_gene: TRBV7-9
CDR3aa: ASTFRVTEIRDEQF

v_gene: TRBV7-9
CDR3aa: ASSSPTGGVTDTQY

v_gene: TRBV6-2/TRBV6-3
CDR3aa: ASSYRESDTQY

v_gene: TRBV19
CDR3aa: ASFRTSGTGELF

v_gene: TRBV7-2
CDR3aa: ASSSLPGTSGGSRDTQY

v_gene: TRBV27
CDR3aa: ASRGTGDLDTQY

v_gene: TRBV27
CDR3aa: ASREGSLGNQPQH

v_gene: TRBV18
CDR3aa: ASSSDRGREGYT

v_gene: TRBV6-6
CDR3aa: ASSYSTGGEKLF

v_gene: TRBV20-1
CDR3aa: SAPGRENSGANVLT

v_gene: TRBV28
CDR3aa: ASRLQGEWGYT

v_gene: TRBV18
CDR3aa: ASSPGRNSPLH

v_gene: TRBV7-8
CDR3aa: ASSSYRDRGKEETQY

v_gene: TRBV7-6
CDR3aa: ASGEQGWRNSPLH

v_gene: TRBV7-2
CDR3aa: ASSLSLFMRQGARETQY

v_gene: TRBV27
CDR3aa: ASSLQGSALYNEQF

v_gene: TRBV25-1
CDR3aa: ASSAQLGTGLRLGYEQY

v_gene: TRBV12-5
CDR3aa: ASVMGSPGELF

v_gene: TRBV23-1
CDR3aa: ASSHIPSGDEKLF

v_gene: TRBV5-1
CDR3aa: ASRWTSGGLYEQY

v_gene: TRBV7-8
CDR3aa: ASSLEFPITSYNEQF

v_gene: TRBV6-2/TRBV6-3
CDR3aa: ASSYSGYDEQY

v_gene: TRBV6-5
CDR3aa: ASSYGTANYGYT

v_gene: TRBV28
CDR3aa: ASSSYQGAGTEAF

v_gene: TRBV20-1
CDR3aa: SAGTGVLQPQH

v_gene: TRBV7-6
CDR3aa: ASSLTGRSPYEQY

v_gene: TRBV12-3/TRBV12-4
CDR3aa: ASSTGAISNSPLH

v_gene: TRBV6-2/TRBV6-3
CDR3aa: ASNAGLSGNQPQH

v_gene: TRBV19
CDR3aa: ASTDRAPWTGELF

v_gene: TRBV9
CDR3aa: ASSAETSAGELF

v_gene: TRBV19
CDR3aa: ASRVLGAASNQPQH

v_gene: TRBV7-2
CDR3aa: ASSPGPQFAYEQY

v_gene: TRBV19
CDR3aa: ASRRGQGAANTGELF

v_gene: TRBV7-2
CDR3aa: ASSEGTHEQY

v_gene: TRBV7-2
CDR3aa: ASSLAQATQY

v_gene: TRBV5-4
CDR3aa: ASSPWPGPESDTQY

v_gene: TRBV4-3
CDR3aa: ASSQDRTFIRELF

v_gene: TRBV7-2
CDR3aa: ASGPPTRDTEAF

v_gene: TRBV7-6
CDR3aa: ASSLVPAWQETQY

v_gene: TRBV7-2
CDR3aa: ASSLRLAGGKDTQY

v_gene: TRBV2
CDR3aa: AGSRDRDPEQF

v_gene: TRBV4-1
CDR3aa: ASSQDPTGGYYGYT

v_gene: TRBV7-2
CDR3aa: ASSLDPDEQY

v_gene: TRBV12-3/TRBV12-4
CDR3aa: ASTPWGGTDTQY

v_gene: TRBV7-2
CDR3aa: ASSLYRQTSYEQY

v_gene: TRBV11-2
CDR3aa: ASSNSGIPHEQY

v_gene: TRBV7-2
CDR3aa: ASSLDGGSIFEKLF

v_gene: TRBV6-2/TRBV6-3
CDR3aa: ASSHGQAGTYEQY

v_gene: TRBV7-2
CDR3aa: ASKDQVASDTQY